This TCR beta chain was obtained from a study of T cells in Graves' hyperthyroidism and ophthalmopathy. Looked up from germline, CDR1 is LNHDA and CDR2 is SQIVND (reference sequence). This CDR3 region has 13 residues. The V gene lost 2 bases and the J gene lost 8 bases, with 10 bases spanning the gap. Amplified TCR beta CDR3 regions derived from RNA transcripts. When the TCR CDR3 underwent first-round RT-PCR, the HTBI primer set was used. TCRdb passed the multiplex PCR reads through MiXCR, listing each CDR3 protein once. The table lists about 580,000 distinct CDR3 sequences, approximately 15% of them singletons.

The genes are TRBV19 and TRBJ2-1; D remains ambiguous. The clonotype was recovered from a woman in her twenties or thirties with Graves' hyperthyroidism that later progressed to Graves' ophthalmopathy. Input material: blood. The CDR3 reads CASSISAGHEQFF. The CDR3 DNA is TGTGCCAGTAGTATAAGTGCAGGCCATGAGCAGTTCTTC.